This T cell receptor beta chain originates from a study of cytomegalovirus exposure and HLA in healthy donors. The count of this clone is one. As yet, its antigen is unknown. PCR used 60 Vbeta primers and 13 Jbeta primers. Clones were read by immunoSEQ multiplex PCR, and TCRdb kept only the in-frame ones, dropping some. Among approximately 210,000 clones listed, around 76% were seen once. Findings and limits, study-wide: The study found most TCR sequences rare, yet found some public TCRs in many donors.

This CDR3 spans 14 amino acids. In germline, CDR1 is SGHDN, CDR2 FVKESK. V shed 3 bases, J shed 7 bases, and the junction held 7 bases outside the gene matches. The receptor's source is a man aged 40-55 years in good health and CMV-seropositive. The chain uses TRBV14 and TRBJ2-5; the match to TRBD2 covers 8 bases. Sequenced input: PBMCs. DNA of the CDR3: TGTGCCAGCAGCCACAGCGGGAGCGCGGGGACCCAGTACTTC. Amino acids: CASSHSGSAGTQYF.